These 4 T cell receptor beta chains were all obtained from the same sample, sequenced in a study of ipilimumab plus nivolumab after autologous stem cell transplantation. Here immunoSEQ multiplex PCR was the method, and the copy in TCRdb shows in-frame clones only, minus some. The repertoire holds about 84,000 clones, 83% seen once, with approximately 2.2% in the top ten. The sequencing here drew on PBMCs, taken in a trial of ipilimumab plus nivolumab as post-transplant consolidation. These receptors originate from a male donor with diffuse large B-cell lymphoma.

This sequence joins TRBV5-1 and TRBJ1-1; possibly TRBD1 for D (5 bases). Germline V gives CDR1 SGHRS, CDR2 YFSETQ. CDR3 length equals 20 residues. Between the trimmed V and J ends, which lost 4 bases and 0 bases, there was a span of 28 bases. The CDR3 protein is CASSPIMGQGPRNMNTEAFF. The CDR3 DNA reads as TGCGCCAGCAGCCCCATTATGGGGCAGGGCCCCCGGAATATGAACACTGAAGCTTTCTTT.

V and J are TRBV6-1 and TRBJ2-1; 7 bases are shared with TRBD1. This CDR3 has 15 residues. Unmatched junction bases numbered 7, after V lost 4 bases and J lost 4 bases. Per the germline V gene, CDR1 is MNHNS and CDR2 is SASEGT. As DNA, the CDR3 is TGTGCCAGCAGTGGGGTCCGGGACAGATACAATGAGCAGTTCTTC. Its protein is CASSGVRDRYNEQFF.

The chain has TRBV6-6 and TRBJ2-6; D is uncertain. The germline CDR1 and CDR2 sequences are MNHNY and SVGAGI (reference sequence). Trimming pared 8 bases from V and 1 base from J, leaving 9 bases between. The CDR3 consists of 14 residues. CDR3 bases: TGTGCCAGCCGCCTGGGGTCTGGGGCCAACGTCCTGACTTTC. Translated: CASRLGSGANVLTF.

This clone has just a few counts. The chain carries TRBV4-1 and TRBJ2-1; D might be TRBD2 (5 bases). In germline, CDR1 is MGHRA, CDR2 YSYEKL. Trimming shortened V by 0 bases and J by 5 bases, and 14 bases separated the two germline ends. The CDR3 has 16 residues. CDR3 bases: TGCGCCAGCAGCCAAGAGGTAGCGAAGCGAAACAATGAGCAGTTCTTC. It translates to CASSQEVAKRNNEQFF.